These 5 T cell receptor beta chains came from one sample sequenced in a study of blood T cell repertoires in COVID-19. Data came from immunoSEQ multiplex PCR; TCRdb stores just in-frame clones and leaves some out. The profile shows approximately 410,000 clones, just over 85% of them singletons. Sequences were obtained from peripheral blood. The receptors here all came from a woman aged 25 to 39 with active or convalescent COVID-19.

The sample holds one count of this clone. The V and J genes are TRBV7-2 and TRBJ2-2; D is unresolved. Germline CDR1 and CDR2: SGHTA and FQGNSA. The CDR3 runs to 14 residues. With 5 bases removed from V and 7 bases from J, the gap between germline ends came to 14 bases. DNA of the CDR3: TGTGCCAGCAGCCTGGGCCTCATAGGCGGGGAGCTGTTTTTT. Protein: CASSLGLIGGELFF. Variable domain in full (rest from reference TRBV7-2 and TRBJ2-2): GAGVSQSPSNKVTEKGKDVELRCDPISGHTALYWYRQSLGQGLEFLIYFQGNSAPDKSGLPSDRFSAERTGGSVSTLTIQRTQQEDSAVYLCASSLGLIGGELFFGEGSRLTVL.

This clone turned up a few times. The chain carries TRBV16 and TRBJ1-1; no clear D gene. The CDR3 extends over 14 amino acids. Germline loops: CDR1 KGHSY, CDR2 FQNENV. Trimming took 0 bases from V and 5 from J, leaving 10 bases between them. The CDR3 loop is CASSQSSKETEAFF. Written as DNA, the CDR3 is TGTGCCAGCAGCCAATCCTCGAAGGAGACTGAAGCTTTCTTT.

The rearrangement links TRBV29-1 to TRBJ2-6; D might be TRBD2 (5 bases). Per germline, CDR1 SQVTM and CDR2 ANQGSEA. Trimming shortened V by 8 bases and J by 1 base, and 15 bases separated the two germline ends. The length of the CDR3 is 15 residues. The CDR3 coding sequence is TGCAGCCCTTCGGGGTACGGGTCTGGGGCCAACGTCCTGACTTTC. This sequence encodes CSPSGYGSGANVLTF.

The chain has TRBV19 and TRBJ2-2; TRBD2 aligns across 14 bases. Germline CDR1 is LNHDA and CDR2 is SQIVND (reference sequence). V lost 5 bases and J lost 4; bases outside the gene matches: 9. This CDR3 is 18 amino acids long. The CDR3 sequence: CASSLPGLAGVGTGELFF. Here the CDR3 DNA reads TGTGCCAGTAGTCTACCGGGACTAGCGGGAGTTGGCACCGGGGAGCTGTTTTTT. Filled out from reference TRBV19 and TRBJ2-2, the complete variable domain reads DGGITQSPKYLFRKEGQNVTLSCEQNLNHDAMYWYRQDPGQGLRLIYYSQIVNDFQKGDIAEGYSVSREKKESFPLTVTSAQKNPTAFYLCASSLPGLAGVGTGELFFGEGSRLTVL.

The chain carries TRBV25-1 and TRBJ1-1; D gene unclear. V lost 5 bases, J lost 1 base, and 17 bases lay in between. The CDR3 sequence is 16 residues long. In germline, CDR1 is MGHDK, CDR2 SYGVNS. DNA of the CDR3: TGTGCCAGCAGTAGATTCGGGGTAGTTTCGAACACTGAAGCTTTCTTT. It codes for CASSRFGVVSNTEAFF.